The 31 T cell receptor beta chains below all came from one sample that was sequenced in a study of T cell changes during pregnancy in multiple sclerosis (dated by TCRdb to between 2018 and 2021). Libraries were prepared through the immunoSEQ multiplex PCR assay. TCRdb took over this immuneACCESS table, retaining in-frame rearrangements with V and J assigned. Such tables are incomplete; in checked studies, under half of the missing clones stem from an unresolved V gene, and the remainder is unexplained. The sample has over 45,000 clones on record, around 92% of them singletons. The ten largest make up roughly 9% of the sample. Sequencing was performed on CD8+ T cells from peripheral blood mononuclear cells, taken after pregnancy. Receptor source: a female donor with multiple sclerosis, enrolled in a pregnancy study.

The rearrangement links TRBV7-6 to TRBJ2-5; no reliable D call. CDR3 length equals 13 residues. Looked up from germline, CDR1 is SGHVS and CDR2 is FNYEAQ. Trimming shortened V by 6 bases and J by 2 bases, and 10 bases separated the two germline ends. This CDR3 is CASSPLAQETQYF. The CDR3, as DNA: TGTGCCAGCAGTCCTTTGGCACAAGAGACCCAGTACTTC.

This chain joins TRBV12-5 and TRBJ2-1, with TRBD1 matching over 8 bases. Germline trimming cut 2 bases from V and 5 bases from J; bases unmatched to any gene: 14. CDR3 length: 18 amino acids. From germline, CDR1 is LGHNT and CDR2 FRNRAP. As DNA, the CDR3 is TGTGCTAGTGGTTTGCCCCTCCCCCAGGGGGCTTCAAACAATGAGCAGTTCTTC. Translating it yields CASGLPLPQGASNNEQFF.

The rearrangement uses TRBV7-2 and TRBJ1-1, with D possibly TRBD1 on 5 matching bases. The V gene's germline CDR1 is SGHTA and CDR2 FQGNSA. This CDR3 region has 16 residues. Trimming cost V 5 bases and J 1 base, with 17 bases left between them. This CDR3 is CASSHFPQGRNTEAFF. The CDR3 nucleotides are TGTGCCAGCAGCCATTTTCCCCAGGGTCGGAACACTGAAGCTTTCTTT. Together with reference TRBV7-2 and TRBJ1-1, the CDR3 gives the full variable domain: GAGVSQSPSNKVTEKGKDVELRCDPISGHTALYWYRQSLGQGLEFLIYFQGNSAPDKSGLPSDRFSAERTGGSVSTLTIQRTQQEDSAVYLCASSHFPQGRNTEAFFGQGTRLTVV.

V is TRBV7-6 and J is TRBJ1-6; 8 bases are a match to TRBD1. J gave up 7 bases and V 5 bases, and 7 bases lay outside the gene matches. Germline loops: CDR1 SGHVS, CDR2 FNYEAQ. The CDR3 loop spans 15 amino acids. The CDR3 DNA sequence: TGTGCCAGCAGCCCCGAGACAGGGGAGAATTCACCCCTCCACTTT. Encoded protein: CASSPETGENSPLHF.

The chain has TRBV4-2 and TRBJ1-5; TRBD1 aligns across 11 bases. Germline CDR1 reads LGHNA; CDR2 reads YNFKEQ. The CDR3 contains 16 residues. With 4 bases clipped from V and 5 bases from J, the junction kept 7 bases outside the gene matches. For the CDR3, the DNA is TGTGCCAGCAGCCTCATGGGGACAGGGGGAGATCAGCCCCAGCATTTT. Translation gives CASSLMGTGGDQPQHF.

This chain connects TRBV19 to TRBJ1-2, with a tentative D call TRBD1 (6 bases). Germline V gene data show CDR1 as LNHDA and CDR2 as SQIVND (reference sequence). With 7 bases removed from V and 1 base from J, the gap between germline ends came to 16 bases. The length of the CDR3 is 15 residues. As DNA, the CDR3 is TGTGCCAGTATGGGTGGACAGCTACTTAACTATGGCTACACCTTC. It yields the protein CASMGGQLLNYGYTF.

The gene calls are TRBV10-3 and TRBJ2-7; D remains unclear. CDR1 is ENHRY and CDR2 is SYGVKD in the germline V gene. CDR3 length: 17 residues. Trimming pared 5 bases from V and 3 bases from J, leaving 23 bases between. CDR3 in amino acids: CAISPTQITEKVYEQYF. The CDR3 bases are TGTGCCATCAGTCCGACCCAAATAACAGAAAAGGTCTACGAGCAGTACTTC.

This chain links TRBV28 with TRBJ1-1; D is perhaps TRBD1 (6 bases). Germline V gives CDR1 MDHEN, CDR2 SYDVKM. CDR3 length: 12 amino acids. V lost 6 bases and J lost 1, with 6 bases in between. The CDR3 here is CASRTGNTEAFF. The CDR3, as DNA: TGTGCCAGCAGGACAGGGAACACTGAAGCTTTCTTT. The whole variable domain, filled in from reference TRBV28 and TRBJ1-1, reads DVKVTQSSRYLVKRTGEKVFLECVQDMDHENMFWYRQDPGLGLRLIYFSYDVKMKEKGDIPEGYSVSREKKERFSLILESASTNQTSMYLCASRTGNTEAFFGQGTRLTVV.

The chain combines TRBV19 with TRBJ1-5; 12 nucleotides agree with TRBD1. Germline CDR1 LNHDA, CDR2 SQIVND (reference sequence). With V trimmed by 0 bases and J by 6 bases, 9 bases remained unmatched. This CDR3 is built from 18 residues. CDR3 amino acids: CASSIDLWDRGLIQPQHF. The CDR3 coding sequence is TGTGCCAGTAGTATAGATCTATGGGACAGGGGGCTTATTCAGCCCCAGCATTTT.

CDR3 coding DNA: TGTGCCAGCAGCCCTAACACAGATACGCAGTATTTT. The encoded protein is CASSPNTDTQYF. The rearrangement joins TRBV9 to TRBJ2-3; D unclear. The V and J ends lost 4 bases and 2 bases respectively, with 5 bases between them. This CDR3 has 12 amino acids. CDR1 and CDR2 from the germline V gene are SGDLS and YYNGEE.

This chain connects TRBV4-1 to TRBJ2-3; 10 nucleotides agree with TRBD2. The CDR3 extends over 16 amino acids. CDR1 is MGHRA and CDR2 is YSYEKL in the germline V gene. V trimming: 0 bases; J trimming: 6 bases; junction bases outside the gene matches: 6. CDR3 DNA: TGCGCCAGCAGCCAAGAAGCGGGAGGGCCAGGGGATACGCAGTATTTT. This gives the protein CASSQEAGGPGDTQYF.

The chain carries TRBV4-3 and TRBJ2-7; tentatively, D is TRBD1 (6 bases). The V and J ends lost 3 bases and 3 bases respectively, with 9 bases between them. The CDR3 has 13 amino acids. CDR1 and CDR2 from the germline V gene are LGHNA and YSLEER. The CDR3 DNA sequence: TGCGCCAGCAGCCAGGACAGCCTCTACGAGCAGTACTTC. This codes for CASSQDSLYEQYF.

This rearrangement joins TRBV4-1 to TRBJ2-7, with 7 bases fitting TRBD2. The CDR3 sequence is 18 residues long. Unmatched junction bases numbered 14, after V lost 0 bases and J lost 3 bases. Germline CDR1 is MGHRA and CDR2 is YSYEKL. CDR3 nucleotide sequence: TGCGCCAGCAGCCAAGATCTTTTTGGTCTAGCGGAGCTCTACGAGCAGTACTTC. Residues: CASSQDLFGLAELYEQYF.

The genes are TRBV7-8 and TRBJ1-4, with D maybe TRBD1 (5 bases). Germline assignment: CDR1 SGHVS and CDR2 FQNEAQ. V was cut by 8 bases and J by 0 bases, with 22 bases left in between. The CDR3 extends over 18 amino acids. The CDR3 sequence: CASGGGIGIFATNEKLFF. The DNA of the CDR3 is TGTGCCAGCGGGGGGGGGATAGGGATATTTGCAACTAATGAAAAACTGTTTTTT.

The CDR3 DNA is TGTGCCAGCAGAGAAGGAGGGTTAGGGAACGAAGCTTTCTTT. It specifies CASREGGLGNEAFF. This rearrangement joins TRBV6-4 to TRBJ1-1; D gene ambiguous. Trimming left V 6 bases short and J 8 bases short, with 19 bases between. Germline assignment: CDR1 MRHNA and CDR2 SNTAGT. The length of the CDR3 is 14 residues.

The CDR3 nucleotides are TGCGCCAGCAGCTTGGTACGGGGGAACACTGAAGCTTTCTTT. Translated, it gives CASSLVRGNTEAFF. The rearrangement joins TRBV5-1 to TRBJ1-1, with D unresolved. Germline CDR1 and CDR2: SGHRS and YFSETQ. The CDR3 contains 14 residues. The V end was cut by 0 bases, the J end by 1 base, with 7 bases between.

This rearrangement joins TRBV19 to TRBJ1-1; no firm D call. CDR3 length: 13 amino acids. In germline, CDR1 is LNHDA, CDR2 SQIVND (reference sequence). The V end lost 2 bases, the J end lost 3 bases, and 7 bases lay between the germline ends. DNA for the CDR3: TGTGCCAGTAGTATACGAGGGCACACTGAAGCTTTCTTT. Translating gives CASSIRGHTEAFF. Full variable domain (rest looked up from reference TRBV19 and TRBJ1-1): DGGITQSPKYLFRKEGQNVTLSCEQNLNHDAMYWYRQDPGQGLRLIYYSQIVNDFQKGDIAEGYSVSREKKESFPLTVTSAQKNPTAFYLCASSIRGHTEAFFGQGTRLTVV.

The V call is TRBV7-2, the J call TRBJ2-7; 9 bases fit TRBD2. CDR1 is SGHTA, CDR2 FQGNSA, per germline. The trim removed 1 base at V and 3 bases at J, leaving 4 bases unmatched. The CDR3 is 15 amino acids. The CDR3 DNA reads TGTGCCAGCAGCTTAGTGCTAGCGGGGAGCTACGAGCAGTACTTC. Translation: CASSLVLAGSYEQYF.

The chain uses TRBV9 and TRBJ1-5; TRBD1 aligns across 9 bases. CDR1 SGDLS and CDR2 YYNGEE come from the germline V gene. With 3 bases clipped from V and 7 bases from J, the junction kept 8 bases outside the gene matches. There are 15 residues in the CDR3. The CDR3 bases are TGTGCCAGCAGCGCAGGGACAGGGATGGGGCAGCCCCAGCATTTT. Its protein product is CASSAGTGMGQPQHF. The whole variable domain, remainder taken from reference TRBV9 and TRBJ1-5, is DSGVTQTPKHLITATGQRVTLRCSPRSGDLSVYWYQQSLDQGLQFLIQYYNGEERAKGNILERFSAQQFPDLHSELNLSSLELGDSALYFCASSAGTGMGQPQHFGDGTRLSIL.

The chain combines TRBV5-1 with TRBJ2-1; D uncertain. CDR1 and CDR2 from the germline V gene are SGHRS and YFSETQ. Trimming left V 3 bases short and J 4 bases short, with 5 bases between. The CDR3 contains 12 residues. CDR3 nucleotide sequence: TGCGCCAGCAGCTCTTATTACAATGAGCAGTTCTTC. Residues: CASSSYYNEQFF.

In the case of this clone: Compared with germline, one end of the junction differs, possibly owing to a read error. The rearrangement joins TRBV30 to TRBJ1-1; no clear D gene. The CDR3 contains 14 residues. Germline CDR1 GTSNPN, CDR2 SVGIG (reference sequence). The CDR3 region has the DNA TGTGCCTGGAGTGTATCCGGGTTGAACGCTGAAGCTTTCTTT. This translates into CAWSVSGLNAEAFF.

This clone showed up just a few times. This rearrangement joins TRBV2 to TRBJ2-3; the match to TRBD1 covers 7 bases. The CDR3 sequence is 15 residues long. V trimming: 7 bases; J trimming: 8 bases; junction bases outside the gene matches: 15. Germline loops: CDR1 SNHLY, CDR2 FYNNEI. The CDR3 region is CASTPGTVAPGTQYF. The CDR3 DNA reads as TGTGCCAGCACCCCCGGGACAGTAGCACCTGGTACGCAGTATTTT.

J is TRBJ1-5 and V is TRBV6-5; 9 bases are a match to TRBD1. Trimming removed 5 bases from V and 5 bases from J; junction bases left unmatched: 7. The CDR3 has 15 residues. CDR1 MNHEY and CDR2 SVGAGI come from the germline V gene. CDR3 residues: CASSPTGGEDQPQHF. Here the CDR3 DNA reads TGTGCCAGCAGTCCAACAGGGGGCGAGGATCAGCCCCAGCATTTT.

This clone has just one count. The chain employs TRBV4-2 and TRBJ1-1, with D possibly being TRBD1 (6 bases). Germline CDR1 reads LGHNA; CDR2 reads YNFKEQ. V lost 1 base and J 1 base, leaving 13 bases between the germline ends. CDR3 size: 16 residues. CDR3 sequence reads: CASSQGVGAKNTEAFF. The CDR3 DNA sequence: TGTGCCAGCAGCCAAGGTGTGGGGGCGAAGAACACTGAAGCTTTCTTT.

This clone was picked up one time. The chain combines TRBV6-1 with TRBJ1-2; D unresolved. The CDR3 is made up of 15 amino acids. With 3 bases removed from V and 4 bases from J, the gap between germline ends came to 15 bases. CDR1 is MNHNS and CDR2 is SASEGT in the germline V gene. CDR3: CASSDTGRVFYGYTF. The CDR3 DNA is TGTGCCAGCAGTGATACGGGAAGGGTTTTCTATGGCTACACCTTC.

This clone was detected only once. The rearrangement joins TRBV19 to TRBJ2-1, with TRBD2 identical over 9 bases. Germline lookup yields CDR1 LNHDA and CDR2 SQIVND (reference sequence). The CDR3 is made up of 16 amino acids. V lost 4 bases, J lost 5 bases, and 9 bases stayed unmatched. CDR3: CASSRRSGRSHNEQFF. The CDR3 nucleotides are TGTGCCAGTAGTAGACGCAGCGGGAGGTCCCACAATGAGCAGTTCTTC.

This clone was observed a single time. V usage is TRBV9 and J usage is TRBJ2-1; 7 bases agree with TRBD1. The germline V gene has CDR1 SGDLS and CDR2 YYNGEE. V gave up 3 bases and J gave up 5 bases; unmatched junction bases: 5. CDR3 length: 14 residues. DNA for the CDR3: TGTGCCAGCAGCGGCCGGGACAGACACAATGAGCAGTTCTTC. Translated: CASSGRDRHNEQFF.

This clone appeared once. The CDR3 nucleotides read TGTGCCAGCTCACCAACCCCGAGGGAGGGCAGGGTATTCTACGAGCAGTACTTC. Its protein is CASSPTPREGRVFYEQYF. The chain carries TRBV18 and TRBJ2-7; 7 nucleotides line up with TRBD2. With V trimmed by 2 bases and J by 3 bases, 16 bases remained unmatched. The CDR3 has 18 residues. In germline, CDR1 is KGHSH, CDR2 LQKENI.

This clone turned up a few times. This chain joins TRBV4-3 and TRBJ1-1; TRBD1 aligns across 8 bases. The V segment lost 5 bases and the J segment 7 bases; nucleotides outside the gene matches: 6. Looked up from germline, CDR1 is LGHNA and CDR2 is YSLEER. The CDR3 covers 13 residues. CDR3 DNA: TGCGCCAGCAGCACTCGGACAGGGATTGAAGCTTTCTTT. Amino acid sequence: CASSTRTGIEAFF.

The rearrangement joins TRBV2 to TRBJ2-4, with 11 bases identical to TRBD2. The length of the CDR3 is 17 residues. The ends lost 4 bases at V and 8 bases at J; junction bases unmatched: 13. The germline gives CDR1 SNHLY, CDR2 FYNNEI. This chain's CDR3 is CASSVLAGVGSEDIQYF. The DNA for the CDR3 is TGTGCCAGCAGTGTACTAGCGGGAGTCGGCTCAGAGGACATTCAGTACTTC.

The chain combines TRBV19 with TRBJ1-2; 7 nucleotides align to TRBD1. CDR3 length: 15 amino acids. V lost 4 bases, J lost 6 bases, and 11 bases stayed unmatched. Per germline, CDR1 LNHDA and CDR2 SQIVND (reference sequence). The DNA of the CDR3 is TGTGCCAGTAGTACAGGGGGTACAGGGTGGAATGGCTACACCTTC. Amino acids: CASSTGGTGWNGYTF.